Presented here are 32 T cell receptor beta chains from one specimen sequenced in a study of shared clonotypes between healthy human individuals. The assay was immunoSEQ multiplex PCR, and TCRdb's table has in-frame clones only and misses some. The data contain 450,000 to 500,000 clones, about 72% of them singletons. Sequencing used PBMCs. The source is a middle-aged woman in good health. Some clones in this sample may be carry-over from other donors' samples.

This chain links TRBV27 with TRBJ2-1; D may be TRBD1 (5 bases). CDR1 MNHEY and CDR2 SMNVEV come from the germline V gene (reference sequence). This CDR3 comprises 18 residues. The V end was cut by 4 bases, the J end by 7 bases, with 26 bases between. CDR3 bases: TGTGCCAGCAGTTCACCCAGCCAATACCGGACATCTATGAATGAGCAGTTCTTC. This gives the protein CASSSPSQYRTSMNEQFF.

The chain joins TRBV9 to TRBJ2-7; 11 nucleotides line up with TRBD2. The junction had 8 bases not matched to a gene; V was cut back by 3 bases and J by 3 bases. CDR3 length equals 16 residues. Germline V gene lookup returns CDR1 SGDLS and CDR2 YYNGEE. The CDR3 sequence is CASSAPTSGADYEQYF. CDR3 nucleotides: TGTGCCAGCAGCGCCCCGACTAGCGGGGCCGACTACGAGCAGTACTTC. The whole variable domain, filled in from reference TRBV9 and TRBJ2-7, reads DSGVTQTPKHLITATGQRVTLRCSPRSGDLSVYWYQQSLDQGLQFLIQYYNGEERAKGNILERFSAQQFPDLHSELNLSSLELGDSALYFCASSAPTSGADYEQYFGPGTRLTVT.

The gene calls are TRBV27 and TRBJ1-1, with D possibly being TRBD1 (6 bases). The CDR3 length is 16 residues. Trimming removed 5 bases at V and 1 base at J, with 17 bases between. From germline, CDR1 is MNHEY and CDR2 SMNVEV (reference sequence). The CDR3 reads CASSGLTGLTNTEAFF. DNA for the CDR3: TGTGCCAGCAGTGGACTAACAGGGCTGACGAACACTGAAGCTTTCTTT.

This clone has a handful of counts. The V call is TRBV5-1, the J call TRBJ2-4, with no clear D. Germline values: CDR1 SGHRS, CDR2 YFSETQ. This CDR3 is built from 17 residues. V lost 1 base, J lost 0 bases, and 14 bases lay in between. In DNA, the CDR3 is TGCGCCAGCAGCTTGTCTCCCAGCGTAGCAGCCAAAAACATTCAGTACTTC. Translation gives CASSLSPSVAAKNIQYF.

The chain couples TRBV5-1 to TRBJ2-1; D might be TRBD2 (6 bases). Germline V gene lookup returns CDR1 SGHRS and CDR2 YFSETQ. The CDR3 runs to 16 residues. V dropped 1 base and J dropped 0 bases, with 11 bases sitting between them. CDR3 sequence: CASSLLGLTSYNEQFF. CDR3 nucleotide sequence: TGCGCCAGCAGCTTGTTGGGACTCACCTCCTACAATGAGCAGTTCTTC.

Concerning this clone: Only one base separates this from a far larger clonotype, so it likely reflects a read error. The rearrangement uses TRBV19 and TRBJ2-6; tentative D call: TRBD1 (6 bases). The V gene's germline CDR1 is LNHDA and CDR2 SQIVND (reference sequence). CDR3 length: 16 amino acids. The CDR3 protein is CTSSREQGTGANVLTF. CDR3 coding DNA: TGTACCAGTAGTCGCGAACAGGGTACTGGGGCCAACGTCCTGACTTTC.

This clone was detected once. This chain links TRBV5-1 with TRBJ2-2; 8 bases align to TRBD1. The CDR3 has 17 amino acids. V lost 6 bases to trimming and J lost 4 bases; unmatched junction nucleotides: 14. CDR1 is SGHRS, CDR2 YFSETQ, per germline. CDR3 coding DNA: TGCGCCAGCAAGGCGGCAGGGGGCCTCGGGGCCACCGGGGAGCTGTTTTTT. It codes for CASKAAGGLGATGELFF.

CDR3 in DNA: TGTGCCAGCAGCGTAAGTGGGGCCAATCGGCAACTGTTTTTT. Translation gives CASSVSGANRQLFF. J is TRBJ1-4 and V is TRBV9, with a possible D match to TRBD1 (5 bases). This CDR3 spans 14 amino acids. The V and J ends lost 1 base and 12 bases respectively, with 16 bases between them. Germline-derived CDR1 and CDR2 are SGDLS and YYNGEE.

V is TRBV9 and J is TRBJ2-7; D is perhaps TRBD2 (5 bases). The CDR3 spans 15 residues. Deletions cut 4 bases from V and 0 bases from J, with 14 bases between. CDR1 and CDR2 from the germline V gene are SGDLS and YYNGEE. For the CDR3, the DNA is TGTGCCAGCAGCACACATAGCGAGAGCTCCTACGAGCAGTACTTC. Translating gives CASSTHSESSYEQYF.

The chain combines TRBV5-1 with TRBJ2-7, with 9 bases fitting TRBD2. In germline, CDR1 is SGHRS, CDR2 YFSETQ. CDR3 length: 14 residues. The junction had 3 bases not matched to a gene; V was cut back by 4 bases and J by 1 base. The DNA for the CDR3 is TGCGCCAGCAGCAAGCTAGCGGGGTCCTACGAGCAGTACTTC. It specifies CASSKLAGSYEQYF.

The chain joins TRBV5-8 to TRBJ1-3; 9 bases agree with TRBD1. Germline loops: CDR1 SGHTS, CDR2 YDEGEE. This CDR3 has 15 amino acids. Trimming at V came to 4 bases and at J to 0 bases, leaving 2 bases not matched to a gene. DNA of the CDR3: TGTGCCAGCAGCCGGGACAGGGACTCTGGAAACACCATATATTTT. This sequence encodes CASSRDRDSGNTIYF.

There are a few counts of this clone. The chain couples TRBV14 to TRBJ1-1; D remains ambiguous. With 0 bases removed from V and 11 bases from J, the gap between germline ends came to 13 bases. Germline assignment: CDR1 SGHDN and CDR2 FVKESK. The CDR3 is made up of 13 amino acids. In nucleotides, the CDR3 is TGTGCCAGCAGCCAAGATTTTCCCAGGTCCGCTTTCTTT. Amino acid sequence: CASSQDFPRSAFF. Filled out from reference TRBV14 and TRBJ1-1, the complete variable domain reads EAGVTQFPSHSVIEKGQTVTLRCDPISGHDNLYWYRRVMGKEIKFLLHFVKESKQDESGMPNNRFLAERTGGTYSTLKVQPAELEDSGVYFCASSQDFPRSAFFGQGTRLTVV.

With regard to this clone: Other DNA sequences within the sample encode an identical CDR3. This rearrangement joins TRBV2 to TRBJ2-7; tentatively, D is TRBD1 or TRBD2 (5 bases each). The germline V gene encodes CDR1 SNHLY and CDR2 FYNNEI. V was pared by 8 bases and J by 3 bases, with 20 bases between. This CDR3 has 15 amino acids. The CDR3 DNA follows: TGTGCCAGCCGCCGAGGGTCACAGGCCCACTACGAGCAGTACTTC. Translated, it gives CASRRGSQAHYEQYF.

CDR3 loop: CATSRGGFGGSSVDTQYF. CDR3 in DNA: TGTGCCACCAGCAGAGGAGGGTTTGGCGGGAGTTCAGTCGATACGCAGTATTTT. The rearrangement joins TRBV15 to TRBJ2-3, with 7 bases lining up with TRBD2. J lost 6 bases, V lost 1 base, and 16 bases had no gene match. Germline V gene data show CDR1 as LNHNV and CDR2 as YYDKDF (reference sequence). The CDR3 loop spans 18 amino acids.

The gene calls are TRBV4-1 and TRBJ2-2; D uncertain. In germline, CDR1 is MGHRA, CDR2 YSYEKL. V was cut by 0 bases and J by 3 bases, with 11 bases left in between. The length of the CDR3 is 16 residues. CDR3 loop: CASSQDWAGDTGELFF. Written as DNA, the CDR3 is TGCGCCAGCAGCCAAGATTGGGCAGGAGACACCGGGGAGCTGTTTTTT.

The chain links TRBV11-2 to TRBJ2-2; 12 bases fit TRBD1. In germline, CDR1 is SGHAT, CDR2 FQNNGV. CDR3 length equals 16 residues. V shed 3 bases, J shed 7 bases, and the junction held 6 bases outside the gene matches. CDR3 protein: CASSFTGQGAIGELFF. Written as DNA, the CDR3 is TGTGCCAGCAGCTTTACGGGACAGGGGGCGATCGGGGAGCTGTTTTTT. Complete variable domain (other parts from reference TRBV11-2 and TRBJ2-2): EAGVAQSPRYKIIEKRQSVAFWCNPISGHATLYWYQQILGQGPKLLIQFQNNGVVDDSQLPKDRFSAERLKGVDSTLKIQPAKLEDSAVYLCASSFTGQGAIGELFFGEGSRLTVL.

The chain links TRBV7-2 to TRBJ1-2; no reliable D call. Germline CDR1 SGHTA, CDR2 FQGNSA. V dropped 1 base and J dropped 4 bases, with 10 bases sitting between them. The CDR3 is made up of 14 amino acids. The CDR3 region is CASSLVPDTYGYTF. The CDR3 bases are TGTGCCAGCAGCTTAGTGCCAGACACCTATGGCTACACCTTC.

With regard to this clone: Relative to the germline gene, one junction end is altered; a read error may explain this. The rearrangement joins TRBV7-6 to TRBJ2-3, with D possibly being TRBD1 (5 bases). This CDR3 has 14 residues. CDR1 is SGHVS and CDR2 is FNYEAQ in the germline V gene. The CDR3, as DNA: TGCGCCAGCAGCTTAGAGACAGTAAGAAAAACGCAGTATTTT. It encodes CASSLETVRKTQYF.

J is TRBJ2-1 and V is TRBV29-1; 9 bases agree with TRBD1. There are 14 residues in the CDR3. V shed 2 bases and J 10 bases; nucleotides not matched to a gene: 9. Germline lookup yields CDR1 SQVTM and CDR2 ANQGSEA. The CDR3 bases are TGCAGCGTTGAACAGGGACAGGGAACGGGCGAGCAGTTCTTC. Its translation is CSVEQGQGTGEQFF.

The chain uses TRBV5-1 and TRBJ1-3; no definite D call. Trimming removed 4 bases at V and 0 bases at J, with 8 bases between. From germline, CDR1 is SGHRS and CDR2 YFSETQ. This CDR3 is built from 14 residues. CDR3 sequence reads: CASSGLGSGNTIYF. The DNA of the CDR3 is TGCGCCAGCAGCGGCCTTGGCTCTGGAAACACCATATATTTT.

The CDR3 DNA reads as TGTGCCAGTAGTATGTCCCTCGTAGGCACAGATACGCAGTATTTT. Residues: CASSMSLVGTDTQYF. The rearrangement joins TRBV19 to TRBJ2-3; D remains ambiguous. Germline V CDR1 and CDR2: LNHDA, SQIVND (reference sequence). CDR3 length: 15 amino acids. The germline V and J ends were trimmed by 3 bases and 1 base, with 11 bases remaining between them.

The J gene is TRBJ2-3, the V gene TRBV7-2; 9 bases are a match to TRBD2. The CDR3 is 14 residues long. Germline values: CDR1 SGHTA, CDR2 FQGNSA. The V and J ends lost 8 bases and 4 bases, in that order; junction bases with no gene match: 7. The CDR3 reads CASGPGGRADTQYF. The CDR3 region has the DNA TGTGCCAGCGGGCCGGGCGGGAGGGCAGATACGCAGTATTTT.

This chain joins TRBV7-2 and TRBJ2-3; the match to TRBD2 covers 12 bases. The CDR3 has 15 amino acids. CDR1 and CDR2 from the germline V gene are SGHTA and FQGNSA. V lost 5 bases and J lost 10; bases outside the gene matches: 10. DNA for the CDR3: TGTGCCAGCAGCACCGGACTAGCGGGATGGTCGTCGCAGTATTTT. Its protein product is CASSTGLAGWSSQYF.

The V and J genes are TRBV28 and TRBJ2-1; the match to TRBD1 covers 7 bases. From germline, CDR1 is MDHEN and CDR2 SYDVKM. With V trimmed by 6 bases and J by 1 base, 9 bases remained unmatched. CDR3 length equals 16 residues. The CDR3 coding sequence is TGTGCCAGCAGCCCACATACAGGGGATTCCTACAATGAGCAGTTCTTC. Its protein product is CASSPHTGDSYNEQFF.

The chain combines TRBV2 with TRBJ2-1; TRBD2 aligns across 7 bases. The CDR3 is 14 amino acids. The germline gives CDR1 SNHLY, CDR2 FYNNEI. V lost 7 bases to trimming and J lost 1 base; unmatched junction nucleotides: 4. Written as DNA, the CDR3 is TGTGCCAGCATCTGGGGAGGGTCCTACAATGAGCAGTTCTTC. Translated: CASIWGGSYNEQFF.

The chain carries TRBV28 and TRBJ1-2, with TRBD1 matching 8 bases. Germline CDR1 reads MDHEN; CDR2 reads SYDVKM. The length of the CDR3 is 13 residues. J was trimmed by 14 bases and V by 3 bases; bases with no gene match: 11. CDR3 amino acids: CASSLGQEIFRTF. CDR3 DNA sequence: TGTGCCAGCAGTTTGGGACAGGAGATATTTAGGACCTTC.

In its sample, this clone was seen many times. The chain links TRBV6-5 to TRBJ1-6, with D hard to call. The CDR3 totals 14 residues. V dropped 6 bases and J dropped 7 bases, with 13 bases sitting between them. Germline V CDR1 and CDR2: MNHEY, SVGAGI. Written as DNA, the CDR3 is TGTGCCAGCAGGCCGGATGGGTCGAATTCACCCCTCCACTTT. It yields the protein CASRPDGSNSPLHF.

Worth noting for this clone: A much larger clone is a single base away; this may be a read error. J is TRBJ2-7 and V is TRBV11-2; D remains ambiguous. V was pared by 6 bases and J by 0 bases, with 3 bases between. This CDR3 has 11 residues. Germline loops: CDR1 SGHAT, CDR2 FQNNGV. The CDR3 nucleotides read TGTGCCAGCAGGTCCTCCTACGAGCAGTACTTC. Translated: CASRSSYEQYF.

The genes are TRBV11-2 and TRBJ2-5, with 10 bases that match TRBD2. The germline gives CDR1 SGHAT, CDR2 FQNNGV. V lost 1 base and J lost 4; bases outside the gene matches: 9. There are 17 residues in the CDR3. The CDR3, as DNA: TGTGCCAGCAGCTTAGGGGGCGCTAGCGGGAGCACAGAGACCCAGTACTTC. Translating gives CASSLGGASGSTETQYF.

This clone appeared once. The V and J genes are TRBV28 and TRBJ1-3; TRBD1 is a possible D gene (5 bases). V was pared by 3 bases and J by 15 bases, with 24 bases between. CDR1 is MDHEN and CDR2 is SYDVKM in the germline V gene. This CDR3 has 15 amino acids. CDR3 nucleotide sequence: TGTGCCAGCAGTTTGACCAGGGTCACTGGAAACACTACATATTTT. This encodes CASSLTRVTGNTTYF. Filled out from reference TRBV28 and TRBJ1-3, the complete variable domain reads DVKVTQSSRYLVKRTGEKVFLECVQDMDHENMFWYRQDPGLGLRLIYFSYDVKMKEKGDIPEGYSVSREKKERFSLILESASTNQTSMYLCASSLTRVTGNTTYFGEGSWLTVV.

The chain uses TRBV28 and TRBJ1-5; 7 nucleotides align to TRBD1. V dropped 3 bases and J dropped 7; count of bases not matched to a gene: 9. The length of the CDR3 is 15 residues. Germline CDR1 is MDHEN and CDR2 is SYDVKM. The CDR3 nucleotides read TGTGCCAGCAGTTTGAGTAGAGGGGGCGTACAGCCCCAGCATTTT. This translates into CASSLSRGGVQPQHF.

The chain carries TRBV6-1 and TRBJ2-5; 7 nucleotides agree with TRBD2. The J call is doubtful: the DNA matches TRBJ2-7 better. Germline CDR1 is MNHNS and CDR2 is SASEGT. This CDR3 contains 14 residues. CDR3 residues: CASSETGGKNEQYF. CDR3 in DNA: TGTGCCAGCAGTGAGACCGGGGGGAAAAACGAGCAGTACTTC.